This T cell receptor beta chain was captured by sequencing in a study of blood T cell repertoires in COVID-19. Study overall: T cells, B-cell-depleted T cells, or PBMCs supplied cDNA or gDNA.

TCRdb keeps only in-frame clones here, not all; method: immunoSEQ multiplex PCR. The table includes 120,000 or so clones, roughly nine tenths detected once. Germline values: CDR1 MNHEY, CDR2 SVGAGI. The CDR3 covers 13 residues. After removal of 5 bases from V and 10 bases from J, the junction contained 10 bases not matched to a gene. The sequenced sample was peripheral blood. The J gene is TRBJ1-1, the V gene TRBV6-5, with TRBD1 identical over 7 bases. The source is a man in his fifties or sixties with COVID-19, enrolled during active disease. The CDR3 reads CASSPPGQNAAFF. CDR3 sequence (DNA): TGTGCCAGCAGTCCCCCGGGACAGAATGCAGCTTTCTTT.